The following is a T cell receptor (beta chain) sequence with its context. The sample comes from a study of blood T cell repertoires in COVID-19. Germline CDR1 reads LNHDA; CDR2 reads SQIVND (reference sequence). The CDR3 is 16 residues long. V dropped 5 bases and J dropped 8; count of bases not matched to a gene: 10. Sequenced by immunoSEQ multiplex PCR; TCRdb stores in-frame clones only, minus some. The sample has approximately 150,000 clones; 88% are singletons. Sequencing used peripheral blood. This chain links TRBV19 with TRBJ2-2; 11 nucleotides match TRBD2. This receptor was taken from a middle-aged man who had recovered from COVID-19. The CDR3 nucleotides read TGTGCCAGTAGTCTTGGGACTAGCGGCGGGGCTGGGGAGCTGTTTTTT. Translated, it gives CASSLGTSGGAGELFF.